The source of this TCR beta chain is a study of CD8+CD57+ T cells in acquired aplastic anemia. Study summary: Each DNA sample taken from sorted CD4+ and CD8+ cells came to about 3 ug on average. Healthy donor CD4+ cell samples had a mean of about 11 million reads.

Study-wide results and limits: Patients and controls shared under 30 CD8+ CDR3 sequences, highly expressed in patients. CD8+ Simpson's diversity did not differ significantly between patients and controls.

Profiling that covered TCR beta VDJ and CDR3 relied on genomic DNA as its template. A single record per CDR3 protein comes from TCRdb applying MiXCR to the reads. Of just over 400,000 distinct CDR3 sequences detected, around 72% appear once; the ten largest clones hold 4%. V shed 6 bases, J shed 6 bases, and the junction held 9 bases outside the gene matches. The CDR3 covers 14 residues. A remark on this clonotype: What it recognizes is unknown.

The specimen sequenced was sorted CD4+, CD8+, or CD8+CD57+ T cells (not recorded which) from PBMCs. V gene TRBV12-3 or TRBV12-4 combines with J gene TRBJ2-3, with 7 bases fitting TRBD1. This receptor was obtained from a human donor in good health, serving as a control. CDR3 in amino acids: CASSITGDWDTQYF. In DNA, the CDR3 is TGTGCCAGCAGCATAACAGGGGATTGGGATACGCAGTATTTT.